The rows below give T cell receptor beta chains drawn from one sample of a study of cytomegalovirus exposure and HLA in healthy donors. The data were produced by immunoSEQ multiplex PCR, yet TCRdb's version contains in-frame clones alone and is incomplete. The table lists 70,000 or so clones, around 94% of them singletons. The sequencing sample was made of PBMCs. These TCRs come from a man between 18 and 35 years old in good health and CMV-seropositive. Both conserved end residues are part of each CDR3. The order of the fields is V gene, D gene, clone size, J gene, CDR3 protein, CDR3 DNA. D genes are given only for firm matches. Some rows have no size entry. The others give once, few or many, or a class for an expanded clone.

TRBV7-3	TRBD2	-	TRBJ2-3	CASSLRGGVSSTDTQYF	TGTGCCAGCAGCTTAAGGGGGGGAGTATCTAGCACAGATACGCAGTATTTT
TRBV2	TRBD1	-	TRBJ2-5	CASTRDRGLQETQYF	TGTGCCAGCACCAGGGACAGGGGTCTTCAAGAGACCCAGTACTTC
TRBV6-1	-	-	TRBJ1-1	CASSLAGGAFF	TGTGCCAGCAGTTTGGCCGGAGGAGCTTTCTTT
TRBV28	-	-	TRBJ2-4	CASSSIRQGPKSSAKNIQYF	TGTGCCAGCAGCTCAATAAGGCAGGGGCCGAAATCCTCGGCCAAAAACATTCAGTACTTC
TRBV28	-	-	TRBJ1-5	CASSLGGGYGQPQHF	TGTGCCAGCAGTTTAGGTGGGGGGTATGGTCAGCCCCAGCATTTT
TRBV27	TRBD1	-	TRBJ2-3	CASSVNRGSDTQYF	TGTGCCAGCAGCGTGAACAGGGGCTCAGATACGCAGTATTTT
TRBV6-6	-	once	TRBJ2-7	CASSYGIGQSIEQYF	TGTGCCAGCAGTTACGGAATCGGACAGTCTATCGAGCAGTACTTC
TRBV11-2	-	-	TRBJ2-1	CASSLGGKNEQFF	TGTGCCAGCAGCTTAGGAGGGAAGAATGAGCAGTTCTTC
TRBV12-5	TRBD2	-	TRBJ2-1	CASGPGLAGGGYNEQFF	TGTGCTAGTGGCCCGGGACTAGCGGGAGGGGGCTACAATGAGCAGTTCTTC
TRBV6-5	-	-	TRBJ2-7	CASRGRPKYEQYF	TGTGCCAGTCGAGGGAGGCCCAAATACGAGCAGTACTTC
TRBV4-2	TRBD1	-	TRBJ2-1	CASSQETGRNEQFF	TGTGCCAGCAGCCAAGAGACAGGGCGGAATGAGCAGTTCTTC
TRBV11-3	-	once	TRBJ1-5	CASSLEGEGPQHF	TGTGCCAGCAGCTTAGAGGGCGAGGGGCCCCAGCATTTT
TRBV6-6	TRBD2	-	TRBJ2-7	CASRSHLAGEKYEQYF	TGTGCCAGCAGATCCCACTTAGCGGGAGAAAAGTACGAGCAGTACTTC
TRBV27	TRBD2	-	TRBJ2-4	CASSLTSGRIVAKNIQYF	TGTGCCAGCAGTTTAACTAGCGGCAGAATCGTAGCCAAAAACATTCAGTACTTC
TRBV30	-	once	TRBJ1-4	CAWSGQVNEKLFF	TGTGCCTGGAGTGGGCAGGTGAATGAAAAACTGTTTTTT
TRBV30	TRBD1	-	TRBJ1-1	CACVTGIAAFF	TGTGCCTGCGTGACAGGGATTGCAGCTTTCTTT
TRBV30	-	-	TRBJ2-7	CAWRQGFPPNEQYF	TGTGCCTGGAGACAGGGATTTCCCCCTAACGAGCAGTACTTC
TRBV7-8	-	once	TRBJ1-2	CASSSPGFHPNYGYTF	TGTGCCAGCAGCTCCCCAGGGTTCCACCCAAACTATGGCTACACCTTC
TRBV30	-	-	TRBJ2-1	CAWSVPGAVNEQFF	TGTGCCTGGAGTGTTCCAGGGGCGGTCAATGAGCAGTTCTTC
TRBV30	-	-	TRBJ2-2	CAWSLTGSTGELFF	TGTGCCTGGAGTCTTACAGGGTCCACCGGGGAGCTGTTTTTT
TRBV25-1	-	-	TRBJ2-5	CASHAGIETQYF	TGTGCCAGCCATGCGGGGATAGAGACCCAGTACTTC
TRBV4-2	-	-	TRBJ1-6	CASSLQDRGSYNSPLHF	TGTGCCAGCAGCCTACAAGATAGGGGCTCCTATAATTCACCCCTCCACTTT
TRBV6-1	-	-	TRBJ2-7	CASTPEDYSYEQYF	TGTGCCAGCACCCCTGAGGACTACTCCTACGAGCAGTACTTC
TRBV6-1	TRBD2	few	TRBJ2-1	CASSEVSGSSEQFF	TGTGCCAGCAGTGAAGTTAGCGGGAGCTCTGAGCAGTTCTTC
TRBV19	-	-	TRBJ2-6	CASSLSGVSGANVLTF	TGTGCCAGTAGTCTTTCGGGGGTCTCTGGGGCCAACGTCCTGACTTTC
TRBV5-1	-	-	TRBJ2-6	CASRGSGLSGANVLTF	TGCGCCAGCAGAGGATCCGGACTCTCTGGGGCCAACGTCCTGACTTTC
TRBV30	-	-	TRBJ1-1	CAWSSGTGAFF	TGTGCCTGGAGTTCGGGAACGGGAGCTTTCTTT
TRBV2	-	-	TRBJ1-5	CASRTGGSNQPQHF	TGTGCCAGCAGGACTGGTGGGAGCAATCAGCCCCAGCATTTT
TRBV6-5	-	-	TRBJ1-2	CASSYHPQGQGGYTF	TGTGCCAGCAGTTACCATCCCCAGGGGCAGGGTGGCTACACCTTC
TRBV5-1	-	-	TRBJ2-2	CASSQQGYTGELFF	TGCGCCAGCAGCCAGCAGGGATACACCGGGGAGCTGTTTTTT
TRBV18	TRBD2	-	TRBJ2-1	CASSPPRASGGNEQFF	TGTGCCAGCTCACCACCGAGGGCTAGCGGGGGGAATGAGCAGTTCTTC
TRBV28	-	-	TRBJ2-2	CASRIGGELFF	TGTGCCAGCAGAATCGGCGGGGAGCTGTTTTTT